The 15 T cell receptor beta chains listed next were all sequenced from one sample in a study of blood T cell repertoires in COVID-19. Repertoires were generated with immunoSEQ multiplex PCR, while TCRdb's copy carries only in-frame clones and drops some. The sample yields about 140,000 clones, 85% seen once. The sequencing input was peripheral blood. All receptors come from a human donor with acute or convalescent COVID-19. The donor label of this sample is uncertain.

J is TRBJ2-3 and V is TRBV29-1; TRBD1 might be the D (6 bases). Per the germline V gene, CDR1 is SQVTM and CDR2 is ANQGSEA. The CDR3 length is 14 residues. Deletions cut 3 bases from V and 1 base from J, with 11 bases between. In DNA form, the CDR3 reads TGCAGCGTTGATGGGCCAGGGGGCACAGATACGCAGTATTTT. Translating it yields CSVDGPGGTDTQYF.

The V gene is TRBV29-1, the J gene TRBJ1-1; no firm D call. V lost 4 bases, J lost 2 bases, and 2 bases lay in between. The CDR3 spans 10 residues. CDR1 SQVTM and CDR2 ANQGSEA come from the germline V gene. CDR3: CSVANTEAFF. The CDR3 region has the DNA TGCAGCGTTGCTAACACTGAAGCTTTCTTT.

The chain recombines TRBV5-6 with TRBJ2-1; possible D gene TRBD1, 5 bases. The CDR3 is made up of 13 amino acids. Trimming stripped 4 bases from V and 9 bases from J, with 14 bases between. Germline V CDR1 and CDR2: SGHDT, YYEEEE. CDR3 loop: CASSDSGYREQFF. CDR3 sequence (DNA): TGTGCCAGCAGCGACTCAGGGTACCGTGAGCAGTTCTTC. Variable domain in full (rest from reference TRBV5-6 and TRBJ2-1): DAGVTQSPTHLIKTRGQQVTLRCSPKSGHDTVSWYQQALGQGPQFIFQYYEEEERQRGNFPDRFSGHQFPNYSSELNVNALLLGDSALYLCASSDSGYREQFFGPGTRLTVL.

The V call is TRBV19, the J call TRBJ1-2; 7 nucleotides agree with TRBD1. The junction had 6 bases not matched to a gene; V was cut back by 6 bases and J by 5 bases. The CDR3 totals 13 residues. The germline CDR1 and CDR2 sequences are LNHDA and SQIVND (reference sequence). The CDR3 sequence is CASSLDRMYGYTF. The CDR3 coding sequence is TGTGCCAGTAGCTTGGACAGGATGTATGGCTACACCTTC.

The V and J genes are TRBV7-8 and TRBJ2-6; TRBD1 is a possible D gene (5 bases). Germline CDR1 reads SGHVS; CDR2 reads FQNEAQ. V lost 6 bases and J 0 bases, leaving 15 bases between the germline ends. The CDR3 is 17 residues long. Written as DNA, the CDR3 is TGTGCCAGCAGTCCAGGGCGGCTTAGCTCTGGGGCCAACGTCCTGACTTTC. It encodes CASSPGRLSSGANVLTF.

The CDR3 DNA reads as TGTGCCAGTAGTATCCAAGGGGGGGGCACTGAAGCTTTCTTT. Translating gives CASSIQGGGTEAFF. The chain links TRBV19 to TRBJ1-1; maybe TRBD1 (6 bases). The germline gives CDR1 LNHDA, CDR2 SQIVND (reference sequence). The CDR3 loop spans 14 amino acids. V dropped 3 bases and J dropped 4 bases, with 12 bases sitting between them.

The chain couples TRBV19 to TRBJ1-3, with 9 bases matching TRBD1. Per the germline V gene, CDR1 is LNHDA and CDR2 is SQIVND (reference sequence). The CDR3 extends over 15 amino acids. Losses at the gene ends were 8 bases for V and 1 base for J; bases not matched to a gene: 6. The CDR3 is CASGTGKKSGNTIYF. The CDR3 region has the DNA TGTGCCAGTGGGACAGGGAAGAAGTCTGGAAACACCATATATTTT.

This clone was observed once. The chain uses TRBV24-1 and TRBJ2-3; D perhaps matches TRBD1 (5 bases). Germline CDR1 is KGHDR and CDR2 is SFDVKD. Trimming shortened V by 5 bases and J by 1 base, and 6 bases separated the two germline ends. CDR3 length equals 13 residues. The CDR3 spells CATSVGGTDTQYF. Here the CDR3 DNA reads TGTGCCACCAGTGTAGGGGGCACAGATACGCAGTATTTT.

V is TRBV4-3 and J is TRBJ2-6; 7 bases are a match to TRBD1. The germline V gene has CDR1 LGHNA and CDR2 YSLEER. Trimming removed 3 bases from V and 0 bases from J; junction bases left unmatched: 14. The CDR3 loop spans 20 amino acids. The CDR3 region is CASSHPPTGTAYSGANVLTF. As DNA, the CDR3 is TGCGCCAGCAGCCATCCCCCGACAGGGACCGCATACTCTGGGGCCAACGTCCTGACTTTC.

This clone was recorded a few times. The rearrangement links TRBV5-1 to TRBJ2-7; 9 bases align to TRBD2. V shed 0 bases, J shed 2 bases, and the junction held 3 bases outside the gene matches. The germline gives CDR1 SGHRS, CDR2 YFSETQ. The CDR3 sequence is 15 residues long. CDR3 DNA sequence: TGCGCCAGCAGCTTGGCTAGCGGGACTCCCTACGAGCAGTACTTC. It yields the protein CASSLASGTPYEQYF.

The CDR3 sequence: CASSLLGTAQEQYF. The CDR3 bases are TGTGCCAGCAGTTTATTGGGGACAGCCCAGGAGCAGTACTTC. The gene calls are TRBV28 and TRBJ2-7; 7 bases fit TRBD1. V dropped 1 base and J dropped 7; count of bases not matched to a gene: 7. The CDR3 covers 14 residues. Germline V gene sequence: CDR1 MDHEN, CDR2 SYDVKM.

This chain links TRBV5-5 with TRBJ2-2; perhaps TRBD2 as D (5 bases). V lost 1 base to trimming and J lost 4 bases, with 14 bases between them. Germline assignment: CDR1 SGHKS and CDR2 YYEKEE (reference sequence). The CDR3 extends over 16 amino acids. CDR3 amino acids: CASSLSGLAGTGELFF. The CDR3, as DNA: TGTGCCAGCAGCTTGTCCGGGCTTGCGGGCACCGGGGAGCTGTTTTTT.

The rearrangement uses TRBV2 and TRBJ1-2; 8 positions match TRBD1. Looked up from germline, CDR1 is SNHLY and CDR2 is FYNNEI. V lost 6 bases, J lost 4 bases, and 10 bases stayed unmatched. The CDR3 totals 15 residues. In nucleotides, the CDR3 is TGTGCCAGCAGGATTGGGACAGGAACCGTCTATGGCTACACCTTC. Protein: CASRIGTGTVYGYTF.

The chain joins TRBV24-1 to TRBJ1-2; a weak D match, TRBD1 (6 bases). The germline V gene encodes CDR1 KGHDR and CDR2 SFDVKD. V was trimmed by 4 bases and J by 5 bases, leaving 10 bases between them. The CDR3 is made up of 13 amino acids. The CDR3 DNA sequence: TGTGCCACCAGTGAACAGGGATTATATGGCTACACCTTC. Amino acids: CATSEQGLYGYTF.

This clone was counted a few times. The genes are TRBV24-1 and TRBJ1-1; D remains ambiguous. CDR1 is KGHDR, CDR2 SFDVKD, per germline. The V end was cut by 2 bases, the J end by 1 base, with 10 bases between. This CDR3 has 15 amino acids. Written as DNA, the CDR3 is TGTGCCACCAGTGATTCCCGCCGAGCGAACACTGAAGCTTTCTTT. Its protein product is CATSDSRRANTEAFF.